Sequencing of this TCR beta chain was carried out in a study of blood T cell repertoires in COVID-19. Study overall: The United States, Italy and Spain were the sources of the acute and convalescent COVID-19 samples. T cells, B-cell-depleted T cells, or PBMCs supplied cDNA or gDNA.

Methods used by the authors: For nucleated cells, counts were estimated from reference gene primer amplification. Here immunoSEQ multiplex PCR was the method, and the copy in TCRdb shows in-frame clones only, minus some. D and trimming come from the DNA, and the V and J calls and clone size come from that table. The table records a few hundred thousand clones, around 88% of them present only once. The CDR3 extends over 13 amino acids. V lost 8 bases to trimming and J lost 5 bases, with 15 bases between them. Germline V lookup: CDR1 LNHDA, CDR2 SQIVND (reference sequence). The source is a man older than 75 with acute or convalescent COVID-19. V is TRBV19 and J is TRBJ1-2; tentatively, D is TRBD1 (6 bases). Sequencing was carried out using peripheral blood. CDR3 DNA: TGTGCCAGTCAGTCCGACAGGATGTATGGCTACACCTTC. Translated: CASQSDRMYGYTF.